The 14 T cell receptor beta chains below were found in one sample sequenced in a study of shared T cell receptors in the human thymus. Using immunoSEQ multiplex PCR, the repertoire was profiled, and TCRdb retains in-frame clones only, with some absent. The sample consists of 700,000 to 750,000 clones, around 85% of them appearing once. This sample was also put to use in a study of human thymus T cells.

Sample: thymocytes. All receptors derive from a girl less than two years old with a congenital heart defect.

This chain links TRBV6-5 with TRBJ1-6, with D possibly being TRBD1 (6 bases). CDR1 and CDR2 (germline): MNHEY, SVGAGI. The CDR3 is 13 amino acids. V lost 6 bases to trimming and J lost 7 bases, with 10 bases between them. The CDR3 is CASREDRNSPLHF. In DNA, the CDR3 is TGTGCCAGCAGAGAGGACAGAAATTCACCCCTCCACTTT.

This clone was observed a few times. The rearrangement uses TRBV28 and TRBJ1-4; TRBD1 agrees at 8 bases. The ends lost 0 bases at V and 7 bases at J; junction bases unmatched: 13. Germline CDR1 MDHEN, CDR2 SYDVKM. This CDR3 contains 18 residues. The CDR3 DNA follows: TGTGCCAGCAGTTTATGTTCACCTCGACAGGGGAGAAGTGAAAAACTGTTTTTT. Its translation: CASSLCSPRQGRSEKLFF.

This clone was observed a handful of times. An end of the junction differs from the germline gene, which may be a read error. Other DNA sequences in this specimen translate into the identical CDR3. The rearrangement joins TRBV14 to TRBJ1-6; D gene unclear. CDR1 is SGHDN and CDR2 is FVKESK in the germline V gene. The CDR3 totals 16 residues. CDR3 in DNA: TGTGCCAGCAGCCGTCAGGAAGCCTCCTATAATTCCCCCCTCCACTTT. Protein: CASSRQEASYNSPLHF. Full variable domain (remainder filled in from reference TRBV14 and TRBJ1-6): EAGVTQFPSHSVIEKGQTVTLRCDPISGHDNLYWYRRVMGKEIKFLLHFVKESKQDESGMPNNRFLAERTGGTYSTLKVQPAELEDSGVYFCASSRQEASYNSPLHFGNGTRLTVT.

The chain recombines TRBV5-6 with TRBJ2-1, with TRBD2 identical over 7 bases. The junction had 7 bases not matched to a gene; V was cut back by 0 bases and J by 7 bases. This CDR3 is 15 amino acids long. The germline gives CDR1 SGHDT, CDR2 YYEEEE. The CDR3 spells CASSLGRGSVNEQFF. The CDR3 bases are TGTGCCAGCAGCTTGGGGCGGGGGTCGGTAAATGAGCAGTTCTTC.

The V and J genes are TRBV14 and TRBJ1-2, with 8 positions matching TRBD1. There are 16 residues in the CDR3. After removal of 4 bases from V and 8 bases from J, the junction contained 15 bases not matched to a gene. Germline V gene data show CDR1 as SGHDN and CDR2 as FVKESK. DNA of the CDR3: TGTGCCAGCAGCCCGGCCAGGACAGGGTCCCCAGGAGGCTACACCTTC. It translates to CASSPARTGSPGGYTF.

The genes are TRBV5-1 and TRBJ2-7; 8 bases are a match to TRBD2. Germline V lookup: CDR1 SGHRS, CDR2 YFSETQ. V dropped 1 base and J dropped 7; count of bases not matched to a gene: 19. There are 18 residues in the CDR3. CDR3 in DNA: TGCGCCAGCAGCTTGTTCCCCAAGTGGCGGGGGGAAACGGGGGAGCAGTACTTC. Its translation is CASSLFPKWRGETGEQYF.

This rearrangement joins TRBV9 to TRBJ2-2, with 8 bases fitting TRBD2. V dropped 4 bases and J dropped 1; count of bases not matched to a gene: 12. The CDR3 is 18 residues long. CDR1 and CDR2 from the germline V gene are SGDLS and YYNGEE. DNA of the CDR3: TGTGCCAGCAGCTCCCCCCAGCGGGGACTAGTGAACACCGGGGAGCTGTTTTTT. Translating it yields CASSSPQRGLVNTGELFF.

J is TRBJ1-6 and V is TRBV5-4; TRBD1 might be the D (6 bases). The germline V gene has CDR1 SGHNT and CDR2 YYREEE (reference sequence). Trimming pared 4 bases from V and 10 bases from J, leaving 18 bases between. The CDR3 sequence is 15 residues long. This CDR3 is CASSSRGGTGSPLHF. The CDR3 bases are TGTGCCAGCAGCAGCAGGGGTGGGACGGGCTCACCCCTCCACTTT.

This clone was counted once. The chain combines TRBV6-1 with TRBJ2-7; D perhaps matches TRBD2 (5 bases). CDR1 and CDR2 (germline): MNHNS, SASEGT. The V gene lost 4 bases and the J gene lost 5 bases, with 12 bases spanning the gap. CDR3 length: 13 residues. CDR3 in amino acids: CASSANLEDEQYF. DNA for the CDR3: TGTGCCAGCAGTGCGAACCTGGAGGACGAGCAGTACTTC.

The chain links TRBV6-1 to TRBJ1-2, with D possibly being TRBD1 (6 bases). Germline values: CDR1 MNHNS, CDR2 SASEGT. CDR3 length: 14 amino acids. The V end was cut by 1 base, the J end by 5 bases, with 11 bases between. CDR3 loop: CASSEVPGDYGYTF. CDR3 sequence (DNA): TGTGCCAGCAGTGAAGTACCAGGGGATTATGGCTACACCTTC.

This chain joins TRBV28 and TRBJ1-3, with D uncertain. Deletions cut 5 bases from V and 0 bases from J, with 11 bases between. Germline CDR1 reads MDHEN; CDR2 reads SYDVKM. The CDR3 is 15 residues long. Here the CDR3 DNA reads TGTGCCAGCAGTCCCCAGCGGGTCTCTGGAAACACCATATATTTT. This encodes CASSPQRVSGNTIYF.

This sequence joins TRBV5-6 and TRBJ1-2; tentative D call: TRBD1 (5 bases). The CDR3 extends over 14 amino acids. V lost 0 bases, J lost 4 bases, and 10 bases lay in between. Per the germline V gene, CDR1 is SGHDT and CDR2 is YYEEEE. The CDR3 bases are TGTGCCAGCAGCTTGGTGGGAGGGACCTATGGCTACACCTTC. It codes for CASSLVGGTYGYTF.

The chain employs TRBV7-2 and TRBJ2-1; tentative D call: TRBD2 (6 bases). This CDR3 is 15 amino acids long. Looked up from germline, CDR1 is SGHTA and CDR2 is FQGNSA. The V gene lost 0 bases and the J gene lost 7 bases, with 13 bases spanning the gap. The CDR3 DNA reads as TGTGCCAGCAGCTTAGCCCGGGGGTTCGGGAATGAGCAGTTCTTC. Its translation: CASSLARGFGNEQFF.

The CDR3 is CASSLEDRGGMGYEQYF. DNA of the CDR3: TGCGCCAGCAGCCTAGAGGACAGGGGAGGCATGGGGTACGAGCAGTACTTC. This chain joins TRBV4-3 and TRBJ2-7, with 9 bases lining up with TRBD1. V gave up 4 bases and J gave up 4 bases; unmatched junction bases: 14. The CDR3 extends over 17 amino acids. Germline CDR1 LGHNA, CDR2 YSLEER.